The present T cell receptor (beta chain) was sequenced within a study of CD8 T cells in Susac syndrome. Treatment-naive patients with stable or active relapsing-remitting disease served as multiple sclerosis controls. Negative magnetic isolation gave CD8+ and CD4+ cells; FACS enriched CD8+ TEMRA. RNA totalling roughly 0.45 to 1 ug underwent reverse transcription with random hexamers. Multiplex immunoSEQ PCR targeted 54 Vbeta and 13 Jbeta TCR beta segments. TCRdb ran MiXCR on the immunoSEQ multiplex PCR reads and lists one entry per CDR3 protein. This sample has about 280,000 distinct CDR3 sequences, with approximately 84% found just once. In germline, CDR1 is SGHRS, CDR2 YFSETQ. CDR3 length: 13 residues. Trimming shortened V by 2 bases and J by 5 bases, and 11 bases separated the two germline ends.

This TCR derives from a human donor with multiple sclerosis. The chain employs TRBV5-1 and TRBJ2-7; unclear D gene. Material for sequencing was CD8+ T cells from PBMCs. The CDR3 DNA is TGCGCCAGCAGCTTTGGCAAAAAACACGAGCAGTACTTC. Translating gives CASSFGKKHEQYF.